The entry below describes one TCR beta chain. At one end, the junction sequence differs from germline, possibly due to a read error. There were TCR beta CDR3 regions amplified from RNA transcripts. The HTBI primer set was used in a first-round RT-PCR of the TCR CDR3. TCRdb passed the multiplex PCR reads through MiXCR, listing each CDR3 protein once. This sample carries roughly 720,000 distinct CDR3 sequences, roughly a sixth of them seen once, and the ten largest clones take about 14%. The source of the sample is a study of T cells in Graves' hyperthyroidism and ophthalmopathy. This CDR3 region has 15 residues. CDR1 and CDR2 from the germline V gene are MNHEY and SVGEGT.

The chain has TRBV6-2 or TRBV6-3 and TRBJ1-5; D not certain. The TCR originated in a middle-aged man with Graves' hyperthyroidism. The sequenced sample was blood. CDR3 sequence: CASRLSGTSYQPQHF. CDR3 nucleotides: TGTGCCAGCAGGCTGTCAGGAACTAGCTATCAGCCCCAGCATTTT.